The T cell receptor beta chain under discussion was sequenced for a study of blood T cells in healthy people across ages (dated by TCRdb to 2014 to 2015). Describing the broader study: In model experiments, template switching captured about one uniquely barcoded TCR beta cDNA molecule for every two T cells. The study measured age-related changes in TCR beta repertoire diversity using deep sequencing normalized with unique cDNA molecular identifiers. The donors were divided into four age groups: young (average 16 years), middle-aged (under 40), aged (about 61) and long-lived (roughly 82). Donors of different ages were randomly distributed across sequencing lanes to avoid experimental bias. Two additional independent replicas of 1 million unique cDNA reads from the same blood draw were analyzed for two donors (one aged 18 to 29 and one aged 80 or older). Study-wide findings and limitations: The long-lived group showed more naive CD4+ T cells, fewer expanded clones and increased TCR diversity than the aged group, suggesting age selection. The CMV infection status of donors was not known, potentially confounding age-related changes in expanded clonotypes. Bulk unsorted PBMC profiling prevented conclusive comparison of naive and antigen-experienced compartments. Total diversity estimates from one million sequenced T cells were considered lower bounds and underestimates. Observed TCR beta diversity per million T cells fell roughly linearly with age, and a significant reduction was already apparent by age about 43. A strong correlation was found between observed TCR beta diversity and the percentage of naive T cells measured by flow cytometry.

The roughly 39 donors, aged about 6 to 95 years, were systemically healthy Caucasian individuals from Russia. Ten milliliters of peripheral blood were drawn from each donor into EDTA-treated Vacutainer tubes. Ficoll-Paque density-gradient centrifugation was used to isolate PBMCs, with at least 7 million per sample. Total RNA, at least 5 micrograms per sample, was extracted from PBMCs with Trizol reagent. For every donor, flow cytometry on a PBMC aliquot measured the percentage of naive CD45RAhigh/CD27high T cells. A word on this clonotype: No cognate antigen has been identified for it. Per-base qualities were not stored, and no clone one base away is much larger.

The library was produced with 5' RACE. Sequencing was carried out with an Illumina HiSeq 2500. A second PCR of roughly 7 to 12 cycles was run with a J-beta primer mix and a sample-barcoded 5' primer. A template-switch 5' adaptor carrying 12 random nucleotides introduced a unique molecular identifier onto each TCR beta cDNA molecule. Each sample yielded at least 2.5 million CDR3-containing paired-end reads. The Mint cDNA synthesis kit, primed by a TRBC-specific oligonucleotide, was used to synthesize first-strand cDNA from all RNA. Following uracil-DNA glycosylase treatment, a first 18-cycle PCR with universal primers M1SS and BC2_uni_R was performed on all cDNA. In the original analysis: For normalization, 1 million high-quality reads were randomly selected from each sample, with every read carrying a distinct molecular identifier. Reads sharing molecular identifiers were discarded rather than binned into consensus sequences. CDR3 identification, clonotype clustering and error correction used MiTCR with a Q25 quality threshold and the strictest error-elimination algorithm. A nonparametric unseen species model with Euler transformation was used to estimate a lower bound on total TCR beta diversity. Starting from the raw public reads, TCRdb applied fastp trimming at Q25, assembled clones with MiXCR and retained in-frame beta chains. One record per CDR3 amino acid sequence lists the most common genes and DNA. These V and J calls originate from TCRdb's pipeline instead of the authors' own analysis. The sample includes about 970,000 distinct CDR3 sequences, with 51% observed a single time. Of the sample, 20% to 25% is held by the ten largest clones.

This sequence originates from a woman aged 55-75 years in good health. Material for sequencing was blood.

CDR3 sequence: CASSLDRGIAQETQYF. The base sequence is TGCGCCAGCAGCTTGGATCGAGGGATCGCCCAAGAGACCCAGTACTTC. The rearranged chain carries TRBV5-1 and TRBJ2-5; TRBD2 is perhaps the D gene, given 5 matching bases. The CDR3 has 16 amino acids, counting the end cysteine and phenylalanine. Only the CDR3 part of the read is kept: 48 bases, read in frame from the first base. Deletion took 0 bases off V and 1 base off J, with a span of 13 bases between the germline ends. The germline V gene provides CDR1 SGHRS and CDR2 YFSETQ.